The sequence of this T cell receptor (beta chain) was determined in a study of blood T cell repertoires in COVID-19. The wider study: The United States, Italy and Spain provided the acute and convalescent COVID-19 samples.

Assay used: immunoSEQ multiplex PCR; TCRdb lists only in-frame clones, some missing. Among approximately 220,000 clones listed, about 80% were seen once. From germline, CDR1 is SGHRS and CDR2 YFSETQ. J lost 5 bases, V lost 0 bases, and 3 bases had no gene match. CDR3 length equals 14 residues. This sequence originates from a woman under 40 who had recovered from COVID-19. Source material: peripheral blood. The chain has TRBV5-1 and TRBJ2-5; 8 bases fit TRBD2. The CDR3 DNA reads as TGCGCCAGCAGCTTGGCGGGCGGGGGGGAGACCCAGTACTTC. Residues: CASSLAGGGETQYF.